The clone carrying this TCR beta chain has just one count. Antigen unknown. Extracted from the samples, RNA was reverse transcribed into cDNA to serve as the sequencing template. Generated by immunoSEQ multiplex PCR, the TCRdb table keeps only in-frame clones and is missing some. The data contain around 100,000 clones, 50% to 75% of them singletons. Germline CDR1 PRHDT, CDR2 FYEKMQ (reference sequence). The V and J ends lost 5 bases and 2 bases respectively, with 6 bases between them. The CDR3 runs 13 residues. The data are from a study of CD8+ T cells in alopecia areata. Regarding the study as a whole: Affected lesional scalp, above all in alopecia totalis/universalis, was more clonal than normal scalp.

The treatment here: oral pan-JAK inhibitor, 5-10 mg twice daily. This rearrangement joins TRBV13 to TRBJ2-2; D gene unclear. The TCR sequence derives from a human donor with alopecia areata. Specimen: CD8+ T cells sorted from blood, collected at week 24, from a patient treated with tofacitinib. The CDR3 here is CASSPLNTGELFF. CDR3 nucleotides: TGTGCCAGCAGCCCCCTTAACACCGGGGAGCTGTTTTTT.